These 10 T cell receptor beta chains came from one sample sequenced in a study of T cells in Graves' hyperthyroidism and ophthalmopathy. Researchers took RNA transcripts and amplified the TCR beta CDR3 regions from them. The HTBI primer set drove a first-round RT-PCR of the TCR CDR3. Via MiXCR, TCRdb re-called the multiplex PCR reads, giving one row per CDR3 protein. The data contain about 500,000 distinct CDR3 sequences, about 16% of them singletons. Sequenced material: blood. The origin of the receptors is a woman between 25 and 40 years old with Graves' ophthalmopathy.

This clonotype was recorded many times. The chain is built from TRBV6-5 and TRBJ1-2, with a possible D match to TRBD1 (5 bases). Germline lookup yields CDR1 MNHEY and CDR2 SVGAGI. The V end was cut by 0 bases, the J end by 2 bases, with 13 bases between. The CDR3 totals 16 residues. In nucleotides, the CDR3 is TGTGCCAGCAGTTACTCTGGGGGGTCGGCGAACTATGGCTACACCTTC. This codes for CASSYSGGSANYGYTF.

The genes are TRBV5-6 and TRBJ2-7; the D call may be TRBD1 or TRBD2 (5 bases each). Germline-derived CDR1 and CDR2 are SGHDT and YYEEEE. The CDR3 length is 14 residues. The V end lost 3 bases, the J end lost 1 base, and 11 bases lay between the germline ends. The CDR3 DNA reads as TGTGCCAGCAGCTCGGGGCCAGGGTCCTACGAGCAGTACTTC. It specifies CASSSGPGSYEQYF.

This clonotype has a count of ten or more. The genes are TRBV30 and TRBJ1-1; D possibly corresponds to TRBD1 (5 bases). The CDR3 contains 12 residues. Germline assignment: CDR1 GTSNPN and CDR2 SVGIG (reference sequence). The V gene lost 5 bases and the J gene lost 1 base, with 8 bases spanning the gap. CDR3 sequence (DNA): TGTGCCTGGGGAACAGGGAACACTGAAGCTTTCTTT. It yields the protein CAWGTGNTEAFF.

The J gene is TRBJ1-3, the V gene TRBV14, with D tentatively TRBD1 (5 bases). The ends were cut back, 5 bases at V and 4 bases at J, with 15 bases in the middle. Germline CDR1 is SGHDN and CDR2 is FVKESK. The CDR3 is 15 amino acids. This chain's CDR3 is CASSLLSNRGNTIYF. The CDR3 DNA sequence: TGTGCCAGCAGCTTACTCTCAAACAGGGGAAACACCATATATTTT.

This rearrangement joins TRBV5-1 to TRBJ2-3; perhaps D is TRBD1 or TRBD2 (5 bases each). Trimming took 3 bases from V and 4 from J, leaving 15 bases between them. Germline loops: CDR1 SGHRS, CDR2 YFSETQ. The CDR3 is made up of 15 amino acids. CDR3 sequence (DNA): TGCGCCAGCAGCTCCCCCCGGGACGCCGCAGATACGCAGTATTTT. It encodes CASSSPRDAADTQYF. Full variable domain (missing parts from reference TRBV5-1 and TRBJ2-3): KAGVTQTPRYLIKTRGQQVTLSCSPISGHRSVSWYQQTPGQGLQFLFEYFSETQRNKGNFPGRFSGRQFSNSRSEMNVSTLELGDSALYLCASSSPRDAADTQYFGPGTRLTVL.

The rearrangement uses TRBV6-1 and TRBJ1-1; D remains ambiguous. CDR1 and CDR2 from the germline V gene are MNHNS and SASEGT. V lost 6 bases, J lost 4 bases, and 6 bases lay in between. CDR3 length: 11 amino acids. The CDR3 DNA reads TGTGCCAGCAGGCTTTCCACTGAAGCTTTCTTT. Its protein is CASRLSTEAFF.

This clonotype has at least ten counts. V gene TRBV7-9 combines with J gene TRBJ2-3; maybe TRBD1 (6 bases). Germline CDR1 is SEHNR and CDR2 is FQNEAQ (reference sequence). Trimming shortened V by 2 bases and J by 5 bases, and 23 bases separated the two germline ends. The CDR3 runs to 18 residues. The CDR3 bases are TGTGCCAGCAGCTTATTCGGCCCGGGGACATCAAGAGAAGATACGCAGTATTTT. Translation gives CASSLFGPGTSREDTQYF.

This clonotype has more than one count but fewer than ten. The rearrangement joins TRBV9 to TRBJ2-7; 10 positions agree with TRBD1. The CDR3 length is 15 residues. From germline, CDR1 is SGDLS and CDR2 YYNGEE. J lost 3 bases, V lost 1 base, and 4 bases had no gene match. CDR3 sequence (DNA): TGTGCCAGCAGCGTATACGGGACAGGGGTCTACGAGCAGTACTTC. This gives the protein CASSVYGTGVYEQYF.

The chain employs TRBV30 and TRBJ2-2; TRBD1 is a possible D gene (6 bases). Germline-derived CDR1 and CDR2 are GTSNPN and SVGIG (reference sequence). V lost 2 bases to trimming and J lost 0 bases, with 19 bases between them. CDR3 length: 18 residues. In DNA, the CDR3 is TGTGCCTGGAGTCTCAATCCCCCAGGGGCCTCGAACACCGGGGAGCTGTTTTTT. As protein: CAWSLNPPGASNTGELFF.

This clonotype has only a few counts. V and J are TRBV4-1 and TRBJ2-1; D uncertain. The CDR3 sequence is 14 residues long. Trimming left V 1 base short and J 5 bases short, with 9 bases between. Germline V gene lookup returns CDR1 MGHRA and CDR2 YSYEKL. The CDR3, as DNA: TGCGCCAGCAGCCAAGTTTATAGTGACAATGAGCAGTTCTTC. It encodes CASSQVYSDNEQFF.